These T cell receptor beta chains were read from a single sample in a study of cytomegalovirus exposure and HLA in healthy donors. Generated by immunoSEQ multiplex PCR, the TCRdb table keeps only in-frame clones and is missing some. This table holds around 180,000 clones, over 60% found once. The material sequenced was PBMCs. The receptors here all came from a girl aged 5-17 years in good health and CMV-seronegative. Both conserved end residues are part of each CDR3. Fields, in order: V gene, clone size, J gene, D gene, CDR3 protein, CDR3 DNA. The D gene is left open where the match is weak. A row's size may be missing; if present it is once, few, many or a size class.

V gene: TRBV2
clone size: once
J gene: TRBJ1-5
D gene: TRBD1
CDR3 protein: CASRRGQGSSGYQPQHF
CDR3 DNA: TGTGCCAGCAGGAGGGGACAGGGTAGTTCCGGGTATCAGCCCCAGCATTTT

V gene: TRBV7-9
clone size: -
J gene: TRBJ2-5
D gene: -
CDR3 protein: CASSSTGTPKETQYF
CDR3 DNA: TGTGCCAGCAGCTCGACCGGGACACCTAAAGAGACCCAGTACTTC

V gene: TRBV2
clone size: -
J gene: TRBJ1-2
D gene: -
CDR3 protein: CASSAGWDYGYTF
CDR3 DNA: TGTGCCAGCAGTGCAGGGTGGGACTATGGCTACACCTTC

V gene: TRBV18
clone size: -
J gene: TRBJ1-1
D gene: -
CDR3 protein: CASSPEESNTEAFF
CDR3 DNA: TGTGCCAGCTCACCAGAAGAGAGTAACACTGAAGCTTTCTTT

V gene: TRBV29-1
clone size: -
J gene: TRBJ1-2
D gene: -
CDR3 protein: CSVAVGDDYGYTF
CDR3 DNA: TGCAGCGTTGCTGTGGGAGATGACTATGGCTACACCTTC

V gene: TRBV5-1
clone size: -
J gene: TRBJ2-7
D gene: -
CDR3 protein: CASSFRGGDYEQYF
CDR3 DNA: TGCGCCAGCAGCTTTAGGGGGGGAGACTACGAGCAGTACTTC

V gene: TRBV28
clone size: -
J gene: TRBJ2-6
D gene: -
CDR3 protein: CASSPPVLSGANVLTF
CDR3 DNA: TGTGCCAGCAGTCCGCCAGTCCTCTCTGGGGCCAACGTCCTGACTTTC

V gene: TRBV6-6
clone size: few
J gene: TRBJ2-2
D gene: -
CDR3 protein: CASSWGLRDTGELFF
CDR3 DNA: TGTGCCAGCAGTTGGGGACTTAGAGACACCGGGGAGCTGTTTTTT

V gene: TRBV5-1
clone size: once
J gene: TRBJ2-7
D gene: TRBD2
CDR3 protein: CASSLVTWTSGYEQYF
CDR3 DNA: TGCGCCAGCAGCTTGGTTACATGGACTAGCGGATACGAGCAGTACTTC

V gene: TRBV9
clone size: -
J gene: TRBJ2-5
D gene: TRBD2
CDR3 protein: CASSVGLAGGKETQYF
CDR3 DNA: TGTGCCAGCAGCGTAGGACTAGCGGGGGGGAAAGAGACCCAGTACTTC

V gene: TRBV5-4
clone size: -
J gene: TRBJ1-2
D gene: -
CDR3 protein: CASSQNNYGYTF
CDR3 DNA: TGTGCCAGCAGCCAGAATAACTATGGCTACACCTTC

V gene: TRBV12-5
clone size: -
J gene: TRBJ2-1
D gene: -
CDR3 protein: CASGMWRGFGNEQFF
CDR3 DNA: TGTGCTAGTGGTATGTGGCGGGGCTTCGGAAATGAGCAGTTCTTC

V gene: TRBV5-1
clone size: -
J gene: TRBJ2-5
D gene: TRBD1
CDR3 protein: CASSHGTGVQETQYF
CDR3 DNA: TGCGCCAGCAGCCACGGGACAGGGGTGCAAGAGACCCAGTACTTC

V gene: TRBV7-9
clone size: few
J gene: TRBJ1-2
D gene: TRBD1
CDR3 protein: CASSFRTGEGNYGYTF
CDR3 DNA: TGTGCCAGCAGCTTTAGGACAGGGGAGGGAAACTATGGCTACACCTTC

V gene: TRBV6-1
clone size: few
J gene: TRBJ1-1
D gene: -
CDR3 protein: CASSPQGMYTEAFF
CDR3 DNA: TGTGCCAGCAGTCCTCAGGGGATGTACACTGAAGCTTTCTTT

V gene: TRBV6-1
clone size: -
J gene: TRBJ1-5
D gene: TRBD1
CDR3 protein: CASRRGPDQPQHF
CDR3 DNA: TGTGCCAGCAGAAGGGGGCCGGATCAGCCCCAGCATTTT

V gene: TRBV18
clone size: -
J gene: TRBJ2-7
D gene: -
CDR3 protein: CASSPASYEQYF
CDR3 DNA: TGTGCCAGCTCACCGGCCTCCTACGAGCAGTACTTC

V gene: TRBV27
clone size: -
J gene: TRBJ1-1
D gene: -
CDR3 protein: CASSVGQLNTEAFF
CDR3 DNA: TGTGCCAGCAGTGTGGGACAATTGAACACTGAAGCTTTCTTT

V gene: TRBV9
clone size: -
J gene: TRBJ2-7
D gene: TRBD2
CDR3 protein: CASSVSGGISYEQYF
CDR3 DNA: TGTGCCAGCAGCGTAAGCGGGGGGATCTCCTACGAGCAGTACTTC

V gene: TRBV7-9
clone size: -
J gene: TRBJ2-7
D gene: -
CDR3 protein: CASSLGDSETYEQYF
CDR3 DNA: TGTGCCAGCAGCTTAGGCGACAGTGAGACCTACGAGCAGTACTTC

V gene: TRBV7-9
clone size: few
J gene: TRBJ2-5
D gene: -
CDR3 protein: CASSPGGGGALQETQYF
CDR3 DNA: TGTGCCAGCAGCCCAGGCGGAGGCGGTGCCCTCCAAGAGACCCAGTACTTC

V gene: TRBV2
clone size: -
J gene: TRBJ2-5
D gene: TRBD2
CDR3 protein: CASSQGTGGPETQYF
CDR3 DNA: TGTGCCAGCAGTCAGGGAACGGGGGGGCCCGAGACCCAGTACTTC